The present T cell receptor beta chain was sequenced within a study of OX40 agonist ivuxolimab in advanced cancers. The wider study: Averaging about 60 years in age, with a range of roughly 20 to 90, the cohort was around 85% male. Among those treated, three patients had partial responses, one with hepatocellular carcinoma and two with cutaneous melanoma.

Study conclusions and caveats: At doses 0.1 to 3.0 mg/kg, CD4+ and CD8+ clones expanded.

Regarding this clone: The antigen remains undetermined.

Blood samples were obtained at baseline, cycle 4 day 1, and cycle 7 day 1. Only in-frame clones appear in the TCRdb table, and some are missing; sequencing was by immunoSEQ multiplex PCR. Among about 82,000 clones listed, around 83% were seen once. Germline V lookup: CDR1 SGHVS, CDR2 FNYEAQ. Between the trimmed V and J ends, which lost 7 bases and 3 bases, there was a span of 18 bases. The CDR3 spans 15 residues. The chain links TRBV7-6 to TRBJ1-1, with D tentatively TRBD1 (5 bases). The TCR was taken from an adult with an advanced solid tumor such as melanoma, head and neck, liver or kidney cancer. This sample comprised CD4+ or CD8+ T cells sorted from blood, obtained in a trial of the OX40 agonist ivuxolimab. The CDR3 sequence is CASTKGQGPYTEAFF. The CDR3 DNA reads TGTGCCAGCACCAAGGGGCAGGGTCCGTACACTGAAGCTTTCTTT. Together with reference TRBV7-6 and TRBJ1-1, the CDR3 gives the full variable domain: GAGVSQSPRYKVTKRGQDVALRCDPISGHVSLYWYRQALGQGPEFLTYFNYEAQQDKSGLPNDRFSAERPEGSISTLTIQRTEQRDSAMYRCASTKGQGPYTEAFFGQGTRLTVV.